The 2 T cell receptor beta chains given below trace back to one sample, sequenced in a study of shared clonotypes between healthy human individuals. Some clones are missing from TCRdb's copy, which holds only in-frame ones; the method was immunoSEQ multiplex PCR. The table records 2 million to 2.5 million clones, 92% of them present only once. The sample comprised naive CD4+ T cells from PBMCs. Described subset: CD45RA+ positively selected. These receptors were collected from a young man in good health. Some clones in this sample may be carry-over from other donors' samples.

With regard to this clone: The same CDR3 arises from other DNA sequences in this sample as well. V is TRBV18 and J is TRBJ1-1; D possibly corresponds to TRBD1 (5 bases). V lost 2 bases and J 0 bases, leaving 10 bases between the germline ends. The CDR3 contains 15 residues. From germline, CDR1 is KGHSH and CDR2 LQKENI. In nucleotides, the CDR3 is TGTGCCAGCTCACCAGGGCAGGGCTTGAACACTGAAGCTTTCTTT. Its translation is CASSPGQGLNTEAFF.

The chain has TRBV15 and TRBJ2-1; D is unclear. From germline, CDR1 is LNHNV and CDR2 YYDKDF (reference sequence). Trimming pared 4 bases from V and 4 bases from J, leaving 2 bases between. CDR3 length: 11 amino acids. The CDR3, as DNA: TGTGCCACCAGCAATTACAATGAGCAGTTCTTC. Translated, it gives CATSNYNEQFF.